This TCR beta chain is from a study of shared clonotypes between healthy human individuals. Study background: Donors had three CD4 naive, three CD4 memory, two CD8 naive and one CD8 memory plate apiece.

Findings of the study overall: Naive CD4 clonotype sharing across several donors was about 5%.

A note on this clone: Its antigen is still unknown.

This table comes from immunoSEQ multiplex PCR, and its TCRdb copy is limited to in-frame clones, with some not included. The table records under 600,000 clones, more than 95% of them present only once. This sequence originates from a woman under 40 in good health. The sample taken for sequencing was naive CD4+ T cells sorted from blood. Subset in this sample: CD45RA+ positively selected.

The CDR3 DNA follows: TGTGCCAGCAGTTCTTCTAGCGGGAAGAACACCGGGGAGCTGTTTTTT. This gives the protein CASSSSSGKNTGELFF. The chain combines TRBV2 with TRBJ2-2; 9 bases map to TRBD2. Germline trimming cut 5 bases from V and 1 base from J; bases unmatched to any gene: 5. CDR3 size: 16 residues. Germline values: CDR1 SNHLY, CDR2 FYNNEI.